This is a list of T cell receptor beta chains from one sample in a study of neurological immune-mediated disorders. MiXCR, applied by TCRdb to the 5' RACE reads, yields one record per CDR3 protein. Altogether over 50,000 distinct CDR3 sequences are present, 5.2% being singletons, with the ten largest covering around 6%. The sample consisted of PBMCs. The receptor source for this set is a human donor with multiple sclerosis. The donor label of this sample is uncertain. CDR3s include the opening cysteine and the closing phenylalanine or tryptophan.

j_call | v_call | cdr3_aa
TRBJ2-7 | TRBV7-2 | CASIDPYSGTSYEQYF
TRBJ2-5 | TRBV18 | CASSEQDVRETQYF
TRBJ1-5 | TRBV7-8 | CASSLTELGNQPQHF
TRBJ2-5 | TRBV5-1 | CASSFGASGTQETQYF
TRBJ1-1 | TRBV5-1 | CASTPGSGNTEAFF
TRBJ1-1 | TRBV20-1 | CSATTGKGTEAFF
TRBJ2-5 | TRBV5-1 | CASSPMMASGGGETQYF
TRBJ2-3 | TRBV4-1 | CASSMDRGLYTQYF
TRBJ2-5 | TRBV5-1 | CASSLAGSQGIEETQYF
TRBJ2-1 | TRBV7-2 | CASSLTSGGENNEQFF
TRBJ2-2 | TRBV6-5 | CASSSPGRVTNTGELFF
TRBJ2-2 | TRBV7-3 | CASSFPNTGELFF
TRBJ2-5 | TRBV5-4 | CATLPQHNQETQYF
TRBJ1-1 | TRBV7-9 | CASSPGQGRTEAFF
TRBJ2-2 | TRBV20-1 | CSLPGPNTGELFF
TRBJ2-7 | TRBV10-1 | CASSELGSGTDPRLSYEQYF
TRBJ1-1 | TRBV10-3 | CAISDRGVGTEAFF
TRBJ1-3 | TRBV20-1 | CSAPSQGPGNTIYF
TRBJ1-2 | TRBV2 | CASSRTRGDTYGYTF
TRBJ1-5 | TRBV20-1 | CSAKDRVNSNQPQHF
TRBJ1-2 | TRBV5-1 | CASSLPDIGSGYTF
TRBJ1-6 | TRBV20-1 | CSARDGTGGNSPLHF
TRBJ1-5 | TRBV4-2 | CASSQLTRGQRNQPQHF
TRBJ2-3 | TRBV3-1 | CASSRQARTSTDTQYF
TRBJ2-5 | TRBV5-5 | CASSSPGGTETQYF
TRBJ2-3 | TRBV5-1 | CASSLLSQGTDTQYF